This TCR beta chain was retrieved from a study of Ad26.COV2.S vaccination and SARS-CoV-2 variants. Study-wide background: The donor participated in the COV1001 trial, in its Ad26.COV2.S arm.

Here immunoSEQ multiplex PCR was the method, and the copy in TCRdb shows in-frame clones only, minus some. In the table there are roughly 320,000 clones, roughly 87% of which are singletons. A word on this clone: The antigen is not known.

Noted treatment: around 19 received Ad26.COV2.S at low or high dose, single or two shots; 5 received placebo; per-sample allocation not given. Day 63 after the first injection of vaccine or placebo was the sampling time. Vaccination used an Ad26 vector expressing Wuhan-strain SARS-CoV-2 spike. Study outcomes and limitations: Spike-specific TCR breadth in vaccine recipients exceeded that seen in placebo recipients. After vaccination, substantial breadth of spike-specific CD8+ and CD4+ responses was reported.

Trimming at V came to 7 bases and at J to 2 bases, leaving 6 bases not matched to a gene. Germline-derived CDR1 and CDR2 are LNHDA and SQIVND (reference sequence). This CDR3 comprises 15 residues. The TCR sequence derives from a person between 18 and 59 years old who received the Ad26.COV2.S COVID-19 vaccine or a placebo. The material sequenced was peripheral blood, taken in a trial of Ad26.COV2.S vaccine versus placebo. The chain is built from TRBV19 and TRBJ1-5, with TRBD1 matching 9 bases. CDR3 in amino acids: CASNNRGRGNQPQHF. In DNA, the CDR3 is TGTGCCAGTAACAACAGGGGGCGAGGCAATCAGCCCCAGCATTTT. Full variable domain (outside the CDR3, taken from reference TRBV19 and TRBJ1-5): DGGITQSPKYLFRKEGQNVTLSCEQNLNHDAMYWYRQDPGQGLRLIYYSQIVNDFQKGDIAEGYSVSREKKESFPLTVTSAQKNPTAFYLCASNNRGRGNQPQHFGDGTRLSIL.